This T cell receptor beta chain originates from a study of OX40 agonist ivuxolimab in advanced cancers. Study-level findings and limits: Low normalized T-cell clonal expansion was additionally recorded for some nonresponders.

This CDR3 has 14 amino acids. Germline values: CDR1 LNHDA, CDR2 SQIVND (reference sequence). J gave up 3 bases and V 2 bases, and 1 base lay outside the gene matches. Clones were read by immunoSEQ multiplex PCR, and TCRdb kept only the in-frame ones, dropping some. The sample carries about 110,000 clones, 75% to 95% recorded once. Concerning this clone: Its antigen is undetermined.

The sequence came from an adult with an advanced solid tumor such as melanoma, head and neck, liver or kidney cancer. This chain connects TRBV19 to TRBJ1-1; 9 bases agree with TRBD1. This sample comprised CD4+ or CD8+ T cells sorted from blood, obtained in a trial of the OX40 agonist ivuxolimab. DNA of the CDR3: TGTGCCAGTAGTATATGGACAGGGGACACTGAAGCTTTCTTT. It translates to CASSIWTGDTEAFF.